This T cell receptor (beta chain) is from a study of persistence of HIV-infected CD4 T cells. V lost 6 bases and J 5 bases, leaving 16 bases between the germline ends. This CDR3 region has 15 residues. CDR1 is SGHDN and CDR2 is FVKESK in the germline V gene. Cells were stimulated with overlapping HIV-1 Gag 15-mer peptides. Responding CD4+ T cells were sorted by upregulation of both CD40 ligand and CD69. Points on this clone: Its cognate antigen is unknown.

Sequencing used immunoSEQ version 4 in survey mode. Clones were sequenced by immunoSEQ multiplex PCR, and TCRdb holds only the in-frame ones, with some missing. The repertoire consists of about 13,000 clones, with approximately 68% occurring once and the leading ten covering 6.9%. The genes are TRBV14 and TRBJ1-4; a possible D gene is TRBD1 (6 bases). Material: CD4+ T cells sorted from PBMCs after roughly 20-hour stimulation, obtained from a patient who received antiretroviral therapy. The TCR originated in an adult man with HIV who was CMV-seropositive. CDR3 loop: CASRPGGTYNEKLFF. CDR3 nucleotides: TGTGCCAGCAGACCGGGCGGGACATACAATGAAAAACTGTTTTTT.